This is a list of T cell receptor beta chains from one sample in a study of identical twins. TCRdb passed the 5' RACE reads through MiXCR, listing each CDR3 protein once. The sample has 1,800,000 or so distinct CDR3 sequences, about 32% seen once; the top ten hold about 0.27%. Input material: cord blood. Every receptor here comes from a newborn girl in good health. Each CDR3 is given with its conserved first and last residue. The order of the fields is D gene, CDR3 length, J gene, clone size, V gene, CDR3 DNA, CDR3 protein. The D gene is left open where the match is weak. The size field is filled for only some rows; it gives once, few, many or a size class.

>-|16|TRBJ2-3|few|TRBV6-5
TGTGCCAGCAGTTACGGGACGGCGGGGGCCACAGATACGCAGTATTTT
CASSYGTAGATDTQYF
>TRBD1|15|TRBJ1-5|-|TRBV27
TGTGCCAGCGCGGGACAGCCTTATAGCAATCAGCCCCGGCATTTT
CASAGQPYSNQPRHF
>-|16|TRBJ1-1|-|TRBV3-1
TGTGCCAGCAGCCCCGGTGGAATCCCGCGGGACACTGAAGCTTTCTTT
CASSPGGIPRDTEAFF
>TRBD2|17|TRBJ2-1|-|TRBV7-2
TGTGCCAGCAGCCCCAACCCGACTAGCGGGATTCCCAATGAGCAGTTCTTC
CASSPNPTSGIPNEQFF
>TRBD1|19|TRBJ1-1|few|TRBV7-6
TGTGCCAGCAGCCTACATATGACAGGGCGTAATCCATCTAACACTGAAGCTTTCTTT
CASSLHMTGRNPSNTEAFF
>-|15|TRBJ1-4|few|TRBV28
TGTGCCAGCAGTGGGGGGGCGGAGGCTAATGAAAAACTGTTTTTT
CASSGGAEANEKLFF
>TRBD1|15|TRBJ2-1|few|TRBV25-1
TGTGCCAGCAGCCACCGGGACAGGGGAAACAATGAGCAGTTCTTC
CASSHRDRGNNEQFF
>TRBD1|12|TRBJ2-4|few|TRBV20-1
TGCAGTGCTTCGACAGGGATAAACATTCAGTACTTC
CSASTGINIQYF
>TRBD2|15|TRBJ2-7|-|TRBV7-6
TGTGCCAGCAGCTTGGGAGCGGGGGCCAATTACGAGCAGTACTTC
CASSLGAGANYEQYF
>TRBD2|17|TRBJ2-3|-|TRBV20-1
TGCAGTGCTAGAGCTGGTACTAGCGCTTCTAGCACAGATACGCAGTATTTT
CSARAGTSASSTDTQYF
>TRBD1|13|TRBJ1-1|few|TRBV11-2
TGTGCCAGCAGCTTAGATAGGACAGGGACGGCTTTCTTT
CASSLDRTGTAFF
>TRBD1|14|TRBJ1-2|-|TRBV11-2
TGTGCCAGCGGTTACAGGGGGCCTAACTATGGCTACACCTTC
CASGYRGPNYGYTF
>TRBD1|15|TRBJ1-4|-|TRBV7-2
TGTGCCAGTAGCTTACAGGGGAGAGTAGATGAAAAACTGTTTTTT
CASSLQGRVDEKLFF
>TRBD2|16|TRBJ2-2|-|TRBV4-1
TGCGCCAGCAGCCCGAGACTAGCAGTGAACACCGGGGAGCTGTTTTTT
CASSPRLAVNTGELFF
>TRBD2|14|TRBJ2-2|many|TRBV12-3/TRBV12-4
TGTGCCAGCAGTTTACTAGCGGACACCGGGGAGCTGTTTTTT
CASSLLADTGELFF